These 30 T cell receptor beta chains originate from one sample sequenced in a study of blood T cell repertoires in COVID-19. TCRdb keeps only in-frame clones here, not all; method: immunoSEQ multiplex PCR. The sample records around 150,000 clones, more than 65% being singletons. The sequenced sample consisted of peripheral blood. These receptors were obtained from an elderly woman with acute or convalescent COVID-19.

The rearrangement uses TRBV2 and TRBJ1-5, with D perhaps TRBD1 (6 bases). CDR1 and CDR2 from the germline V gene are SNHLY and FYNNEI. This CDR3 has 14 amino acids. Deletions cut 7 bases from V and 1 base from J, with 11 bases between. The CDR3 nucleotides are TGTGCCAGCACGGCCGGGACAAGCAATCAGCCCCAGCATTTT. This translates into CASTAGTSNQPQHF.

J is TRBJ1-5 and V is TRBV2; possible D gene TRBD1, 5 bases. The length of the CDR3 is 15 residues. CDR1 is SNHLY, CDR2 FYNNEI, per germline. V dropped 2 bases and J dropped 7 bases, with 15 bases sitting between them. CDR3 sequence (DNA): TGTGCCAGCAGTGAATTGAACGTTAGGGGCCAGCCCCAGCATTTT. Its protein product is CASSELNVRGQPQHF.

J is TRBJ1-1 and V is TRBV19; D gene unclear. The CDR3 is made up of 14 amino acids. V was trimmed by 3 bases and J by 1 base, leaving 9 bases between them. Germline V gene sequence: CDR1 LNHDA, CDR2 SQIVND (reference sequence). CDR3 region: CASSIPWRNTEAFF. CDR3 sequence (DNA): TGTGCCAGTAGTATCCCCTGGAGGAACACTGAAGCTTTCTTT.

Here the CDR3 reads CASSLGTGNANTGELFF. As DNA, the CDR3 is TGTGCCAGCAGCTTGGGGACAGGGAACGCGAACACCGGGGAGCTGTTTTTT. V gene TRBV5-4 combines with J gene TRBJ2-2; 8 bases match TRBD1. The CDR3 is 17 amino acids. The V and J ends lost 0 bases and 0 bases, in that order; junction bases with no gene match: 4. From germline, CDR1 is SGHNT and CDR2 YYREEE (reference sequence).

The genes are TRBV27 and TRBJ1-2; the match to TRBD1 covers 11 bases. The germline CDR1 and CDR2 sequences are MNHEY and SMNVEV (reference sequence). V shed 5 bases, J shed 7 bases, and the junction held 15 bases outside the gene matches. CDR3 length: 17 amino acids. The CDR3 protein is CASSASGTGGRLIGYTF. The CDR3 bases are TGTGCCAGCAGTGCTAGTGGGACAGGGGGTCGGTTGATTGGCTACACCTTC.

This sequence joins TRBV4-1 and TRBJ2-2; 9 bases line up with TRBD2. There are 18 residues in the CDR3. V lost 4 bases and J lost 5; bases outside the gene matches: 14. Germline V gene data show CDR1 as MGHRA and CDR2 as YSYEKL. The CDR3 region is CASSRDHVSGRRTGELFF. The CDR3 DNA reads TGCGCCAGCAGCCGAGATCACGTTAGCGGGAGAAGGACCGGGGAGCTGTTTTTT.

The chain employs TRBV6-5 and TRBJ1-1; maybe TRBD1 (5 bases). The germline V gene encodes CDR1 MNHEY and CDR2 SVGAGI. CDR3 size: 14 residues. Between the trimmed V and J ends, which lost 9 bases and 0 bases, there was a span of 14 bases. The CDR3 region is CASFPGRVNTEAFF. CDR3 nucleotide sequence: TGTGCCAGTTTCCCAGGGAGGGTGAACACTGAAGCTTTCTTT.

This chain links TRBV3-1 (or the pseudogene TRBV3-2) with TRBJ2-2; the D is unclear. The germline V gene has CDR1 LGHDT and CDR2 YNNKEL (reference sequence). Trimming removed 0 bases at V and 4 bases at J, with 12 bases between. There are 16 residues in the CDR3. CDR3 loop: CASSQDAAIGTGELFF. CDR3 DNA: TGTGCCAGCAGCCAAGATGCAGCGATCGGCACCGGGGAGCTGTTTTTT.

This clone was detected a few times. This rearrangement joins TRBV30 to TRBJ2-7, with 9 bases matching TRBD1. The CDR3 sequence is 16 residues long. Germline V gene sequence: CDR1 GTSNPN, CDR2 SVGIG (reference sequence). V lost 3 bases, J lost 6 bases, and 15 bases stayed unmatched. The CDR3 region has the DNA TGTGCCTGGAGGGGAACCTCCGGGACAGGGAGGTCCGAGCAGTACTTC. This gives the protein CAWRGTSGTGRSEQYF.

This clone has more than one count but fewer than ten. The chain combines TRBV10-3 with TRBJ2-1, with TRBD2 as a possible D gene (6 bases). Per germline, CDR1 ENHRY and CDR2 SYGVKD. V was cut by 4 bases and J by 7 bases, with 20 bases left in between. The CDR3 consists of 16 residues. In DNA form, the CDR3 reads TGTGCCATCAGTGGAGGGGCTACCTCTCTAGCGAATGAGCAGTTCTTC. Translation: CAISGGATSLANEQFF.

The CDR3: CAWSGTVSNQPQHF. The DNA of the CDR3 is TGTGCCTGGAGTGGGACAGTGAGCAATCAGCCCCAGCATTTT. J is TRBJ1-5 and V is TRBV30; the D gene is possibly TRBD1 (6 bases). The germline gives CDR1 GTSNPN, CDR2 SVGIG (reference sequence). Trimming stripped 1 base from V and 1 base from J, with 8 bases between. There are 14 residues in the CDR3.

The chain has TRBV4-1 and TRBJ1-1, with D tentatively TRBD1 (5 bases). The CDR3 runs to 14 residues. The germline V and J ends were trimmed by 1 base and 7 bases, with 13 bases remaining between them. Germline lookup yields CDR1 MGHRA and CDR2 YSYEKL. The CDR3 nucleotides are TGCGCCAGCAGCCAAGGAGTCAGGGTTAATGAAGCTTTCTTT. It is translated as CASSQGVRVNEAFF.

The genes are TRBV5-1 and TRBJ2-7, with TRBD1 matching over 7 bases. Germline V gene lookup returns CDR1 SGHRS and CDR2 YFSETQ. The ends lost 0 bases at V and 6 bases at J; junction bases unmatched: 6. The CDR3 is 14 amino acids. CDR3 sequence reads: CASSLGQGVGEQYF. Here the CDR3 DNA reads TGCGCCAGCAGCTTGGGGCAGGGGGTAGGCGAGCAGTACTTC. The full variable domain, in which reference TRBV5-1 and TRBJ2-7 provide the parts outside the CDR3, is KAGVTQTPRYLIKTRGQQVTLSCSPISGHRSVSWYQQTPGQGLQFLFEYFSETQRNKGNFPGRFSGRQFSNSRSEMNVSTLELGDSALYLCASSLGQGVGEQYFGPGTRLTVT.

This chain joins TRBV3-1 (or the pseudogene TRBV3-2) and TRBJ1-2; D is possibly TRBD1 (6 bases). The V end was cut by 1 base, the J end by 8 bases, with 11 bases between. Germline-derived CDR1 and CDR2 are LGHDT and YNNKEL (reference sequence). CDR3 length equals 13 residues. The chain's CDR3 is CASSQVGASGYTF. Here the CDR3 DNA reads TGTGCCAGCAGCCAAGTGGGGGCATCCGGCTACACCTTC.

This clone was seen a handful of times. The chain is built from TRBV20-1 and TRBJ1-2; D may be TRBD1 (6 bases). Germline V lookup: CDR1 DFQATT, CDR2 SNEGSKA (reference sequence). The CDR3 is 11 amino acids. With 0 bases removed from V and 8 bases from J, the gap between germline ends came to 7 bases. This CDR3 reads CSARDQGGYTF. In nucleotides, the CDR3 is TGCAGTGCTAGAGATCAGGGGGGCTACACCTTC.

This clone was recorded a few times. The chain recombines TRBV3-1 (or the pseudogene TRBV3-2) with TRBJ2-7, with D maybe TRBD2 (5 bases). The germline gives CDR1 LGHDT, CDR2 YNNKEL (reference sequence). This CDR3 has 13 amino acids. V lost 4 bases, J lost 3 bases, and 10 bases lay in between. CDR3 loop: CASSRTGIYEQYF. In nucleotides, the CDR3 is TGTGCCAGCAGCCGGACGGGAATCTACGAGCAGTACTTC.

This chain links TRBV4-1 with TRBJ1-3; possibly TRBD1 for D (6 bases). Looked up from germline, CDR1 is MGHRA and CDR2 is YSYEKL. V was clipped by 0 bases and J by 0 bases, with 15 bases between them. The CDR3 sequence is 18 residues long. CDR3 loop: CASSQDVTGTPSGNTIYF. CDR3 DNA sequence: TGCGCCAGCAGCCAAGATGTTACCGGGACACCCTCTGGAAACACCATATATTTT.

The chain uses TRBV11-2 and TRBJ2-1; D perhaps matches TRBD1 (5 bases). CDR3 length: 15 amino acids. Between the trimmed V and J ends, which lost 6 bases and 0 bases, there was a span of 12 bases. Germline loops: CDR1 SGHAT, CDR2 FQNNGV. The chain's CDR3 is CASRLGQGSYNEQFF. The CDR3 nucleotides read TGTGCCAGCAGATTGGGGCAGGGCTCCTACAATGAGCAGTTCTTC.

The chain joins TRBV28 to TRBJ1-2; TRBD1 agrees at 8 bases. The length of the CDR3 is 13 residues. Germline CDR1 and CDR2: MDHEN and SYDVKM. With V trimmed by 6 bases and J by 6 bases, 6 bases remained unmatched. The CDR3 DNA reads TGTGCCAGCAGAACTCAGGGGGCGCATGGCTACACCTTC. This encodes CASRTQGAHGYTF.

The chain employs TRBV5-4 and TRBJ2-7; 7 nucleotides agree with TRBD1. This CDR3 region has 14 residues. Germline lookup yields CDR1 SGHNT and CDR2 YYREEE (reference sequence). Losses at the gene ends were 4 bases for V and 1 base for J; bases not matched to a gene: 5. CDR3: CASSRSTGSYEQYF. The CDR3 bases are TGTGCCAGCAGCAGATCGACAGGGTCCTACGAGCAGTACTTC. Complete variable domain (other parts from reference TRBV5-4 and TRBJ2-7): ETGVTQSPTHLIKTRGQQVTLRCSSQSGHNTVSWYQQALGQGPQFIFQYYREEENGRGNFPPRFSGLQFPNYSSELNVNALELDDSALYLCASSRSTGSYEQYFGPGTRLTVT.

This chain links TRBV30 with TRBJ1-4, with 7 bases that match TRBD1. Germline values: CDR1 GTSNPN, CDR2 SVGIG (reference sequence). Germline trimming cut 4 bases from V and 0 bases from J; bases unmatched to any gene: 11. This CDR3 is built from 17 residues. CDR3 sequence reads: CAWTRDSAKPTNEKLFF. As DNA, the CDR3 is TGTGCCTGGACCCGGGACAGTGCCAAACCAACTAATGAAAAACTGTTTTTT.

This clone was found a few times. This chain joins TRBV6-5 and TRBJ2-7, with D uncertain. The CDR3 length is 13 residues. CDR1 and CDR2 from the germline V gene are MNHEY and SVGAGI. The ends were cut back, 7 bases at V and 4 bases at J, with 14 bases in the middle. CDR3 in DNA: TGTGCCAGCACTTTATACGGTGTATACGAGCAGTACTTC. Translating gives CASTLYGVYEQYF.

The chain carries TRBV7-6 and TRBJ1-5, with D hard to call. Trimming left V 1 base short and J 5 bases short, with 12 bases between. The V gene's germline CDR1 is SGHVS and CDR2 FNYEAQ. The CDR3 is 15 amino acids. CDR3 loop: CASSLGGNSYQPQHF. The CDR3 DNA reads TGTGCCAGCAGCTTAGGAGGGAACAGCTATCAGCCCCAGCATTTT.

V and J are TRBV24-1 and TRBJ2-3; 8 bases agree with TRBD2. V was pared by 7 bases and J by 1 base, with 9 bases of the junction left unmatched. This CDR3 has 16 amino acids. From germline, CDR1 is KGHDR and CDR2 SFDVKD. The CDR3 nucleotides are TGTGCCACCAGCCGACCGGGACTAGGGGGCACAGATACGCAGTATTTT. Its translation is CATSRPGLGGTDTQYF.

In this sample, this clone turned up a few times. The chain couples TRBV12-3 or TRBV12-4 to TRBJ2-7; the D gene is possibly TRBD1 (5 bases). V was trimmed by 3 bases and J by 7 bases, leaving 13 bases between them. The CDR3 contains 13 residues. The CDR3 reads CASSFQGTGEQYF. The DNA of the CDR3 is TGTGCCAGCAGTTTTCAGGGCACGGGTGAGCAGTACTTC.

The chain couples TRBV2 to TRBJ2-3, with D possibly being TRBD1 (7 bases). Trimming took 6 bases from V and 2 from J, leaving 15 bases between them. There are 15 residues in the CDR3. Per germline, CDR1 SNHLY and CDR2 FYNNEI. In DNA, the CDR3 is TGTGCCAGCAGGCGGGACAGCGGTTCCACAGATACGCAGTATTTT. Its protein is CASRRDSGSTDTQYF.

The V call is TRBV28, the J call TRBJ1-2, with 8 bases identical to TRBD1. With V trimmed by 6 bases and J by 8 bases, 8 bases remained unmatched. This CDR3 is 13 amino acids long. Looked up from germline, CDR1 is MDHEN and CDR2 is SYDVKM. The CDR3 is CASRRDRGSGYTF. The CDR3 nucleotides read TGTGCCAGCAGGCGCGACAGGGGAAGCGGCTACACCTTC.

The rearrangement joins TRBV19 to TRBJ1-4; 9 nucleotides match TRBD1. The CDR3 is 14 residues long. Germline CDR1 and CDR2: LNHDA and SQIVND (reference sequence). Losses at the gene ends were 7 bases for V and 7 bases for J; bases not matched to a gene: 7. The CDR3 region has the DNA TGTGCCAGTACTGCGACAGGGGGTGTTGAAAAACTGTTTTTT. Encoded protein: CASTATGGVEKLFF.

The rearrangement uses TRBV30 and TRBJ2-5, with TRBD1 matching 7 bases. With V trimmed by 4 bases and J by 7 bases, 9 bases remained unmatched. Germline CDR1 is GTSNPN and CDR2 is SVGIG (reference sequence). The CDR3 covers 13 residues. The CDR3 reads CAWTDRALRTQYF. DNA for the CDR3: TGTGCCTGGACAGACAGGGCCCTACGGACCCAGTACTTC.

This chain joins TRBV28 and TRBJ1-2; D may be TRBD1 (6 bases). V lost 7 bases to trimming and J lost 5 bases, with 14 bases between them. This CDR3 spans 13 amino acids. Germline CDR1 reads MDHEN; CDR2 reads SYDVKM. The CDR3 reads CASKGTLIYGYTF. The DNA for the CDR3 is TGTGCCAGCAAGGGGACACTCATTTATGGCTACACCTTC.